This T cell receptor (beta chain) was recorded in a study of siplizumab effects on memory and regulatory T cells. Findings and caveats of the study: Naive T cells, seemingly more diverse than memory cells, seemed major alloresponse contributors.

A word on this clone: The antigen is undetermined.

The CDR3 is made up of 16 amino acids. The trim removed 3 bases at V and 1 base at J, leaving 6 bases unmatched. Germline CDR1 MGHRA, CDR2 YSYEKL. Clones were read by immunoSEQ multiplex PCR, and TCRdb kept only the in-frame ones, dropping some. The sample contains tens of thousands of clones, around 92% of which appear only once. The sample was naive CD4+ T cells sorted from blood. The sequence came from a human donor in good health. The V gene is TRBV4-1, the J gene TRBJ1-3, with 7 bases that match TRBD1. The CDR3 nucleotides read TGCGCCAGCAGCCACAGACAGGGACAATCTGGAAACACCATATATTTT. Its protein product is CASSHRQGQSGNTIYF.